This is a list of T cell receptor beta chains from one sample in a study of T cell repertoires in cytomegalovirus infection. From the reads, TCRdb called clonotypes with MiXCR, one entry per CDR3 protein. The table includes some 280,000 distinct CDR3 sequences, approximately 13% detected once. The sample consisted of PBMCs. The source of these receptors is a human donor in good health (CMV status not recorded). Some clones in this sample may be carry-over from other donors' samples. The CDR3 runs from the conserved cysteine through the conserved F or W. Each record gives: V gene, clone size, J gene, D gene, CDR3 DNA, CDR3 protein. The D gene is left open where the match is weak. Size is stated for part of the rows, as once, few or many counts, or as a class when the clone is expanded.

v_call: TRBV7-8
clone_size: many
j_call: TRBJ2-1
d_call: .
cdr3_nt: TGTGCCAGCAGCTTAGAGCGGGACAATGAGCAGTTCTTC
cdr3_aa: CASSLERDNEQFF

v_call: TRBV4-2
clone_size: .
j_call: TRBJ1-1
d_call: .
cdr3_nt: TGTGCCAGCAGCCAAGCCGGGCAGTCCATGAACACTGAAGCTTTCTTT
cdr3_aa: CASSQAGQSMNTEAFF

v_call: TRBV6-1
clone_size: many
j_call: TRBJ2-4
d_call: TRBD1
cdr3_nt: TGTGCCAGCAGTGAAGGGCGGACAGGGGAAGCCAAAAACATTCAGTACTTC
cdr3_aa: CASSEGRTGEAKNIQYF

v_call: TRBV6-5
clone_size: .
j_call: TRBJ2-5
d_call: TRBD1
cdr3_nt: TGTGCCAGCAGTTCCGACAGGGTTGGGGCCCAGTACTTC
cdr3_aa: CASSSDRVGAQYF

v_call: TRBV20-1
clone_size: .
j_call: TRBJ1-4
d_call: .
cdr3_nt: TGCAGTGCTCTAGCCCGGGAGTCCCCGAATGAAAAACTGTTTTTT
cdr3_aa: CSALARESPNEKLFF

v_call: TRBV6-2/TRBV6-3
clone_size: .
j_call: TRBJ2-1
d_call: .
cdr3_nt: TGTGCCAGCAGAAAATTCGCTAGCGTCTCCTACAATGAGCAGTTCTTC
cdr3_aa: CASRKFASVSYNEQFF

v_call: TRBV14
clone_size: .
j_call: TRBJ2-7
d_call: TRBD1
cdr3_nt: TGTGCCAGCAGCCGCCTGGACAGGACCTACGACGAGCAGTACTTC
cdr3_aa: CASSRLDRTYDEQYF

v_call: TRBV10-2
clone_size: .
j_call: TRBJ2-7
d_call: TRBD2
cdr3_nt: TGCGCCAGCAACCCGACTAGCGGGGGCTACGAGCAGTACTTC
cdr3_aa: CASNPTSGGYEQYF

v_call: TRBV28
clone_size: .
j_call: TRBJ1-6
d_call: .
cdr3_nt: TGTGCCAGCAGTCCATCAGGGTTCTCACCCCTCCACTTT
cdr3_aa: CASSPSGFSPLHF

v_call: TRBV7-3
clone_size: many
j_call: TRBJ1-1
d_call: .
cdr3_nt: TGTGCCAGCAGGTCTGGCAGCTTGAACACTGAAGCTTTCTTT
cdr3_aa: CASRSGSLNTEAFF

v_call: TRBV6-2/TRBV6-3
clone_size: few
j_call: TRBJ2-3
d_call: .
cdr3_nt: TGTGCCAGCACCAAATGGCTCCAGGGGAGGGATACGCAGTATTTT
cdr3_aa: CASTKWLQGRDTQYF

v_call: TRBV7-6
clone_size: many
j_call: TRBJ1-3
d_call: .
cdr3_nt: TGTGCCAGCAGCTCGACGCTCTCTGGAAACACCATATATTTT
cdr3_aa: CASSSTLSGNTIYF

v_call: TRBV15
clone_size: .
j_call: TRBJ2-5
d_call: .
cdr3_nt: TGTGCCACCAGCAGAGTGACGCACAGTCTCCAAGAGACCCAGTACTTC
cdr3_aa: CATSRVTHSLQETQYF

v_call: TRBV3-1
clone_size: .
j_call: TRBJ2-2
d_call: .
cdr3_nt: TGTGCCAGCAGCCAAGAGGCGGACACCGGGGAGCTGTTTTTT
cdr3_aa: CASSQEADTGELFF

v_call: TRBV7-8
clone_size: many
j_call: TRBJ2-1
d_call: TRBD2
cdr3_nt: TGTGCCAGCAGCCCATATAGACTAGCGGGGGCCTCGTACAATGAGCAGTTCTTC
cdr3_aa: CASSPYRLAGASYNEQFF

v_call: TRBV20-1
clone_size: few
j_call: TRBJ2-7
d_call: .
cdr3_nt: TGCAGTGCTAGGGGGTTAGGCGGACTACCCTACGAGCAGTACTTC
cdr3_aa: CSARGLGGLPYEQYF

v_call: TRBV20-1
clone_size: .
j_call: TRBJ1-6
d_call: .
cdr3_nt: TGCAGTGCTAGAGAGACAGTAAATTCACCCCTCCACTTT
cdr3_aa: CSARETVNSPLHF

v_call: TRBV29-1
clone_size: few
j_call: TRBJ2-5
d_call: TRBD1
cdr3_nt: TGCAGCGTTGAAGCAGGGGGAGAGACCCAGTACTTC
cdr3_aa: CSVEAGGETQYF

v_call: TRBV12-3/TRBV12-4
clone_size: .
j_call: TRBJ2-1
d_call: .
cdr3_nt: TGTGCCAGCAGAAACGGGAGAACCAACAATGAGCAGTTCTTC
cdr3_aa: CASRNGRTNNEQFF

v_call: TRBV29-1
clone_size: few
j_call: TRBJ2-1
d_call: .
cdr3_nt: TGCAGCGTTGAAGGGGTGGCGAGCTCCTACAATGAGCAGTTCTTC
cdr3_aa: CSVEGVASSYNEQFF

v_call: TRBV7-2
clone_size: many
j_call: TRBJ2-2
d_call: TRBD2
cdr3_nt: TGTGCCAGCAGCTCAACTAGCGGGATTAGCGGGGAGCTGTTTTTT
cdr3_aa: CASSSTSGISGELFF

v_call: TRBV5-1
clone_size: few
j_call: TRBJ2-2
d_call: .
cdr3_nt: TGCGCCAGCAGAAAGGACCTGAACACCGGGGAGCTGTTTTTT
cdr3_aa: CASRKDLNTGELFF

v_call: TRBV7-3
clone_size: many
j_call: TRBJ2-1
d_call: TRBD2
cdr3_nt: TGTGCCAGCAGCTCCTCGACTAGCGGGAGGGCCGTGTTCTTC
cdr3_aa: CASSSSTSGRAVFF

v_call: TRBV28
clone_size: few
j_call: TRBJ1-1
d_call: .
cdr3_nt: TGTGCCAGCAGTCCCCCGACAGTCTTCCCCCTCATGAACACTGAAGCTTTCTTT
cdr3_aa: CASSPPTVFPLMNTEAFF

v_call: TRBV18
clone_size: many
j_call: TRBJ2-1
d_call: .
cdr3_nt: TGTGCCAGCTCCCAATTCGGCCCTGCTTCCTACAATGAGCAGTTCTTC
cdr3_aa: CASSQFGPASYNEQFF

v_call: TRBV28
clone_size: many
j_call: TRBJ1-5
d_call: .
cdr3_nt: TGTGCCAGTACAGGGAGGGGGGGTCAGCCCCAGCATTTT
cdr3_aa: CASTGRGGQPQHF

v_call: TRBV7-2
clone_size: few
j_call: TRBJ2-2
d_call: .
cdr3_nt: TGTGCCAACCTCAGGGGGGCCACCGGGGAGCTGTTTTTT
cdr3_aa: CANLRGATGELFF

v_call: TRBV4-1
clone_size: many
j_call: TRBJ1-5
d_call: .
cdr3_nt: TGCGCCAGCAGCCAAGCCTTGTCAGGGAGCAATCAGCCCCAGCATTTT
cdr3_aa: CASSQALSGSNQPQHF

v_call: TRBV7-3
clone_size: many
j_call: TRBJ2-2
d_call: TRBD1
cdr3_nt: TGTGCCAGCAGCTTAACGGCACAGGGGGCGCGAACCGGGGAGCTGTTTTTT
cdr3_aa: CASSLTAQGARTGELFF

v_call: TRBV3-1
clone_size: few
j_call: TRBJ2-7
d_call: .
cdr3_nt: TGTGCCAGCAGAGATCGGATTAGCTACGAGCAGTACTTC
cdr3_aa: CASRDRISYEQYF

v_call: TRBV7-2
clone_size: many
j_call: TRBJ2-1
d_call: TRBD2
cdr3_nt: TGTGCCAGCAGCCTTAGCGGGCCCTCCTACAATGAGCAGTTCTTC
cdr3_aa: CASSLSGPSYNEQFF

v_call: TRBV7-9
clone_size: .
j_call: TRBJ1-1
d_call: .
cdr3_nt: TGTGCCAGCAGCCCCCATGGGCGGGACACTGAAGCTTTCTTT
cdr3_aa: CASSPHGRDTEAFF

v_call: TRBV7-2
clone_size: many
j_call: TRBJ2-7
d_call: TRBD2
cdr3_nt: TGTGCCAGCAGCTCACAGGGGACTAGGACTAGCGGGGGATCCTACGAGCAGTACTTC
cdr3_aa: CASSSQGTRTSGGSYEQYF

v_call: TRBV7-9
clone_size: many
j_call: TRBJ2-7
d_call: .
cdr3_nt: TGTGCCAGCAGCTTCCAAGAAGTCTCCTACGAGCAGTACTTC
cdr3_aa: CASSFQEVSYEQYF

v_call: TRBV7-6
clone_size: many
j_call: TRBJ2-7
d_call: TRBD1
cdr3_nt: TGTGCCAGCAGCTTCCGGGACAGGGGTGGAAACGAGCAGTACTTC
cdr3_aa: CASSFRDRGGNEQYF

v_call: TRBV2
clone_size: few
j_call: TRBJ2-7
d_call: .
cdr3_nt: TGTGCCACCAGGACAGACACCTACGAGCAGTACTTC
cdr3_aa: CATRTDTYEQYF

v_call: TRBV18
clone_size: once
j_call: TRBJ1-5
d_call: .
cdr3_nt: TGTGCCAGCTCACCATCCGTCTTACAGGGTAGCAATCAGCCCCAGCATTTT
cdr3_aa: CASSPSVLQGSNQPQHF

v_call: TRBV7-9
clone_size: few
j_call: TRBJ1-4
d_call: .
cdr3_nt: TGTGCCAGCGAAGGTGAAAAACTGTTTTTT
cdr3_aa: CASEGEKLFF

v_call: TRBV27
clone_size: many
j_call: TRBJ1-6
d_call: TRBD1
cdr3_nt: TGTGCCAGCAGTCCAGGGGGCCAGACCTATAATTCACCCCTCCACTTT
cdr3_aa: CASSPGGQTYNSPLHF

v_call: TRBV28
clone_size: few
j_call: TRBJ1-1
d_call: TRBD1
cdr3_nt: TGTGCCAGCAGAGGTACCGGGACAGGTACTGAAGCTTTCTTT
cdr3_aa: CASRGTGTGTEAFF

v_call: TRBV20-1
clone_size: few
j_call: TRBJ2-7
d_call: TRBD1
cdr3_nt: TGCAGTGCTAGGCCCCCTCGGGACAGAAGCTACGAGCAGTACTTC
cdr3_aa: CSARPPRDRSYEQYF

v_call: TRBV7-8
clone_size: many
j_call: TRBJ2-4
d_call: TRBD1
cdr3_nt: TGTGCCAGCAGCTTAGGGGACAGGGAGGCGCAGTACTTC
cdr3_aa: CASSLGDREAQYF

v_call: TRBV20-1
clone_size: .
j_call: TRBJ1-2
d_call: .
cdr3_nt: TGCAGTGCTAGAGCGAGCGGGGGGCGGGGGCATGGCTACACCTTC
cdr3_aa: CSARASGGRGHGYTF

v_call: TRBV12-5
clone_size: many
j_call: TRBJ2-1
d_call: .
cdr3_nt: TGTGCTAGTGGTCTAGCTCCGGCGGCCCATGAGCAGTTCTTC
cdr3_aa: CASGLAPAAHEQFF

v_call: TRBV23-1
clone_size: .
j_call: TRBJ2-1
d_call: TRBD2
cdr3_nt: TGCGCCAGCAGTCAAGTCGCACGAAGTGGGACTAGCCCCCTCCGCAATGAGCAGTTCTTC
cdr3_aa: CASSQVARSGTSPLRNEQFF

v_call: TRBV3-1
clone_size: few
j_call: TRBJ2-7
d_call: TRBD1
cdr3_nt: TGTGCCAGCAGCCAACGGGACAGGGCGTACGACGAGCAGTACTTC
cdr3_aa: CASSQRDRAYDEQYF

v_call: TRBV19
clone_size: many
j_call: TRBJ2-6
d_call: .
cdr3_nt: TGTGCCAGTGCACCCCGGACTGGGGCCAACGTCCTGACTTTC
cdr3_aa: CASAPRTGANVLTF

v_call: TRBV14
clone_size: many
j_call: TRBJ1-2
d_call: TRBD1
cdr3_nt: TGTGCCAGCAGCCGGGAACCGGGACAGGGGGACTATGGCTACACCTTC
cdr3_aa: CASSREPGQGDYGYTF

v_call: TRBV7-6
clone_size: many
j_call: TRBJ2-5
d_call: .
cdr3_nt: TGTGCCAGCAGCTACGCGGGGAAAGAGACCCAGTACTTC
cdr3_aa: CASSYAGKETQYF

v_call: TRBV6-2/TRBV6-3
clone_size: .
j_call: TRBJ2-7
d_call: .
cdr3_nt: TGTGCCAGCACCCGTGAGGGGAGTGGGGCGTACGAGCAGTACTTC
cdr3_aa: CASTREGSGAYEQYF